Here is one TCR beta chain with its context. V was cut by 3 bases and J by 3 bases, with 12 bases left in between. Germline CDR1 and CDR2: LNHDA and SQIVND (reference sequence). The CDR3 has 15 residues. Recruits, aged 18 to 89 years, lived in 24 US areas. The data originate from a study of blood T cell repertoires in COVID-19. In the study's own analysis: Amplification of reference gene primers provided the estimated nucleated cell counts. Method: immunoSEQ multiplex PCR; TCRdb's copy keeps in-frame clones and lacks some. Clonal size and the V and J genes are those of that table, whereas D and trimming came from the DNA. Here the sample spans some 320,000 clones, 75% to 90% being singletons.

The TCR sequence derives from a woman aged 25 to 45 who had been exposed to COVID-19. Sequencing used PBMCs or T cells enriched from blood (not recorded which). This chain joins TRBV19 and TRBJ1-5; D might be TRBD1 (5 bases). The CDR3 DNA reads as TGTGCCAGTAGTATGGGGCAGGGCTCCAATCAGCCCCAGCATTTT. The encoded protein is CASSMGQGSNQPQHF.